Below, 10 T cell receptor beta chains from the same sample are listed, as sequenced in a study of T cells after yellow fever vaccination. TCRdb ran MiXCR on the 5' RACE reads and lists one entry per CDR3 protein. The sample carries around 65,000 distinct CDR3 sequences, about 6% recorded once. The sequencing here drew on CD4+ T cells sorted from PBMCs, taken roughly 14 days after the first yellow fever vaccination. These receptors originate from a man aged 18 to 30 who received the YFV17D yellow fever vaccine.

The sample holds many counts of this clonotype. The chain links TRBV10-3 to TRBJ2-1; no clear D. V was pared by 8 bases and J by 1 base, with 9 bases between. The CDR3 has 13 amino acids. Germline lookup yields CDR1 ENHRY and CDR2 SYGVKD. The chain's CDR3 is CAIRTVSYNEQFF. Written as DNA, the CDR3 is TGTGCCATCCGGACGGTGTCCTACAATGAGCAGTTCTTC.

This clonotype has a count of ten or more. The chain recombines TRBV18 with TRBJ2-7, with 8 nucleotides matching TRBD1. V shed 6 bases, J shed 2 bases, and the junction held 9 bases outside the gene matches. CDR1 KGHSH and CDR2 LQKENI come from the germline V gene. This CDR3 has 15 residues. In nucleotides, the CDR3 is TGTGCCAGCTCGCCGCCGGGGACAGGTACCTACGAGCAGTACTTC. This gives the protein CASSPPGTGTYEQYF.

This rearrangement joins TRBV7-6 to TRBJ1-3, with D hard to call. V lost 0 bases and J lost 3, with 9 bases in between. This CDR3 comprises 15 residues. Germline loops: CDR1 SGHVS, CDR2 FNYEAQ. CDR3 amino acids: CASSLAAGGGNTIYF. CDR3 nucleotide sequence: TGTGCCAGCAGCTTAGCAGCCGGAGGTGGAAACACCATATATTTT.

This clonotype was detected many times. The chain has TRBV2 and TRBJ2-7, with TRBD2 matching over 16 bases. The V gene end was trimmed by 6 bases and the J gene end by 2 bases; junction bases not matched to a gene: 1. Looked up from germline, CDR1 is SNHLY and CDR2 is FYNNEI. This CDR3 is built from 15 residues. DNA for the CDR3: TGTGCCAGCAGAGGGACTAGCGGGGGGGCCTACGAGCAGTACTTC. The encoded protein is CASRGTSGGAYEQYF.

The rearrangement joins TRBV5-5 to TRBJ2-5, with D perhaps matching TRBD2 (5 bases). V was shortened by 3 bases and J by 5 bases, with 14 bases between the two germline ends. CDR1 SGHKS and CDR2 YYEKEE come from the germline V gene (reference sequence). The CDR3 totals 14 residues. CDR3 coding DNA: TGTGCCAGCAGCTCCGGACTCCTCTACGAGACCCAGTACTTC. This codes for CASSSGLLYETQYF. Full variable domain (remainder filled in from reference TRBV5-5 and TRBJ2-5): DAGVTQSPTHLIKTRGQQVTLRCSPISGHKSVSWYQQVLGQGPQFIFQYYEKEERGRGNFPDRFSARQFPNYSSELNVNALLLGDSALYLCASSSGLLYETQYFGPGTRLLVL.

This clonotype has a count of ten or more. CDR3 residues: CASAREWNTDTQYF. The CDR3 DNA follows: TGTGCCAGCGCCCGGGAATGGAACACAGATACGCAGTATTTT. The V gene is TRBV11-2, the J gene TRBJ2-3; D may be TRBD2 (5 bases). Trimming cost V 8 bases and J 2 bases, with 14 bases left between them. The CDR3 loop spans 14 amino acids. Germline V gene data show CDR1 as SGHAT and CDR2 as FQNNGV.

This clonotype has a count of ten or more. The rearrangement links TRBV4-3 to TRBJ2-1; 8 nucleotides align to TRBD2. This CDR3 is built from 18 residues. V dropped 1 base and J dropped 0; count of bases not matched to a gene: 8. Per the germline V gene, CDR1 is LGHNA and CDR2 is YSLEER. The CDR3 is CASSQGRLAGYSYNEQFF. The CDR3 DNA reads as TGCGCCAGCAGCCAAGGGCGGCTAGCGGGTTACTCCTACAATGAGCAGTTCTTC.

The table lists this clonotype with many counts. The chain has TRBV4-3 and TRBJ2-1; D may be TRBD1 (6 bases). Germline CDR1 and CDR2: LGHNA and YSLEER. The germline V and J ends were trimmed by 6 bases and 3 bases, with 15 bases remaining between them. The CDR3 is 15 residues long. The CDR3 reads CASRHLGALYNEQFF. CDR3 in DNA: TGCGCCAGCAGGCACCTGGGGGCCCTCTACAATGAGCAGTTCTTC.

This clonotype has ten or more counts. The V gene is TRBV20-1, the J gene TRBJ2-3; 14 nucleotides line up with TRBD2. V gave up 5 bases and J gave up 7 bases; unmatched junction bases: 11. CDR3 length equals 16 residues. The V gene's germline CDR1 is DFQATT and CDR2 SNEGSKA (reference sequence). For the CDR3, the DNA is TGCAGTGCTCCCGGGGGACTAGCGGGGGCCCTGAATACGCAGTATTTT. The encoded protein is CSAPGGLAGALNTQYF.

At least ten counts were recorded for this clonotype. This chain connects TRBV7-3 to TRBJ1-1, with D perhaps matching TRBD1 (5 bases). Germline CDR1 reads SGHTA; CDR2 reads FQGTGA. V was trimmed by 2 bases and J by 1 base, leaving 5 bases between them. CDR3 size: 13 residues. The CDR3 spells CASSLGQNTEAFF. The CDR3 region has the DNA TGTGCCAGCAGCTTAGGACAGAACACTGAAGCTTTCTTT.